This T cell receptor (beta chain) was profiled in a study of early stage breast cancer tumors. Study background: ER+/PR+/HER2- status applied to twelve of 16 invasive breast tumors. Approximately 10-fold was the mean read coverage per sample.

TCRdb keeps only in-frame clones here, not all; method: immunoSEQ multiplex PCR. This table holds tens of thousands of clones, roughly 84% found once. Study-level findings and limits: Tumor and normal breast were distinguished via blood comparison in about 90% of the 16 patients. Tumors had around 2.5-fold higher T cell density than normal breast.

As to this clone: The antigen remains unidentified.

This CDR3 is built from 17 residues. With V trimmed by 3 bases and J by 5 bases, 12 bases remained unmatched. Input material: blood. This chain connects TRBV5-7 to TRBJ2-1, with 9 positions matching TRBD2. TRBV5-7 is flagged as an ORF with uncertain function. This clonotype originated in a person aged 60 to 70 with breast cancer. The CDR3 is CASSWRDSGSTHNEQFF. DNA for the CDR3: TGTGCCAGCAGCTGGAGGGATAGCGGGAGTACTCACAATGAGCAGTTCTTC.